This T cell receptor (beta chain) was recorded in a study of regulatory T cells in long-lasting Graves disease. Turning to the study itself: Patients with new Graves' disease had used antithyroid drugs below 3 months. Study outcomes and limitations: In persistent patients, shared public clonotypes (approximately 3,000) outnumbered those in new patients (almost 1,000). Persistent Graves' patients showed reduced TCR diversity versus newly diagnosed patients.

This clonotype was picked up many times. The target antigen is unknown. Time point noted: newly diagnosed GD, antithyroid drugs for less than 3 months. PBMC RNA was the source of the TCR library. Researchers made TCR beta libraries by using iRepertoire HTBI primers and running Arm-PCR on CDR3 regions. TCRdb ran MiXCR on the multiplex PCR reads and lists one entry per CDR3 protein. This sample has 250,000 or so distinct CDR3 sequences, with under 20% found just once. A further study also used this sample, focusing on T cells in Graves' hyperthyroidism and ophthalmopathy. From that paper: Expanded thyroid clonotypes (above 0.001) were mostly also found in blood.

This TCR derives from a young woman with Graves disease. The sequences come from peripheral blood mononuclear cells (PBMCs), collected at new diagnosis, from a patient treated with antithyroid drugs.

CDR3 nucleotides: TGCAGTGCTAGAGCCCGACTAGCGGGACCTTACGAGCAGTACTTC. This sequence encodes CSARARLAGPYEQYF. The chain combines TRBV20-1 with TRBJ2-7; 11 bases line up with TRBD2. Trimming cost V 1 base and J 4 bases; bases outside gene matches: 6. CDR1 and CDR2 from the germline V gene are DFQATT and SNEGSKA (reference sequence). CDR3 length equals 15 residues.